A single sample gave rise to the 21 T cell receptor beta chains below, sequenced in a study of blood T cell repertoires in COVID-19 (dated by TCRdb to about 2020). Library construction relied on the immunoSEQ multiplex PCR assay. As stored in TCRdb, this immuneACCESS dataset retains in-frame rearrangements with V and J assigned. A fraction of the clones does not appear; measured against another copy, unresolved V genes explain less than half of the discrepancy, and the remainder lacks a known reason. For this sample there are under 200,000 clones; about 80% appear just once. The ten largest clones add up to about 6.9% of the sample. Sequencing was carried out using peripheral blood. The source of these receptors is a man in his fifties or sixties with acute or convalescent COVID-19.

The CDR3 bases are TGCGCCAGCAGTGAGTACGCGGGTTCCTACAATGAGCAGTTCTTC. This gives the protein CASSEYAGSYNEQFF. The rearrangement uses TRBV10-1 and TRBJ2-1; D perhaps matches TRBD2 (5 bases). The germline V and J ends were trimmed by 1 base and 1 base, with 8 bases remaining between them. Per germline, CDR1 WNHNN and CDR2 SYGVQD (reference sequence). The CDR3 sequence is 15 residues long.

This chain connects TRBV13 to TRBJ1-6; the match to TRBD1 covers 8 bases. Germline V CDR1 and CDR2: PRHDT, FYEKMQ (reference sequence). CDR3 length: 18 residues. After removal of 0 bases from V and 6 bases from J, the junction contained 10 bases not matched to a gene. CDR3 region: CASSLGPPGTGVNSPLHF. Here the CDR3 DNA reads TGTGCCAGCAGCTTAGGGCCCCCCGGGACAGGCGTTAATTCACCCCTCCACTTT.

Here the CDR3 reads CASQGLAGYNEQFF. CDR3 DNA: TGTGCCAGCCAAGGACTAGCGGGTTACAATGAGCAGTTCTTC. The chain carries TRBV9 and TRBJ2-1; 11 positions match TRBD2. CDR1 and CDR2 from the germline V gene are SGDLS and YYNGEE. V trimming: 7 bases; J trimming: 4 bases; junction bases outside the gene matches: 4. The CDR3 covers 14 residues.

This chain's CDR3 is CASSQDRAFGNTIYF. The CDR3 nucleotides read TGCGCCAGCAGCCAAGACAGGGCATTTGGAAACACCATATATTTT. The chain recombines TRBV4-3 with TRBJ1-3, with D perhaps matching TRBD1 (5 bases). Germline V lookup: CDR1 LGHNA, CDR2 YSLEER. The CDR3 loop spans 15 amino acids. Trimming left V 0 bases short and J 3 bases short, with 9 bases between.

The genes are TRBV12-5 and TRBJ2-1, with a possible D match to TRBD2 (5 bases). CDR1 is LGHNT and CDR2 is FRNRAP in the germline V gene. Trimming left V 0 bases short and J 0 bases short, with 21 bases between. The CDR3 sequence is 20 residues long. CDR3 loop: CASGLVLGATPEFSYNEQFF. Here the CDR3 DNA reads TGTGCTAGTGGTTTGGTACTGGGAGCTACACCGGAGTTCTCCTACAATGAGCAGTTCTTC.

The CDR3 DNA is TGTGCCAGCAGCCGGCGTCTGGGGGACAGTGAGCAGTTCTTC. It codes for CASSRRLGDSEQFF. V and J are TRBV27 and TRBJ2-1; 7 nucleotides align to TRBD1. This CDR3 comprises 14 residues. Germline CDR1 and CDR2: MNHEY and SMNVEV (reference sequence). V shed 6 bases and J 9 bases; nucleotides not matched to a gene: 11.

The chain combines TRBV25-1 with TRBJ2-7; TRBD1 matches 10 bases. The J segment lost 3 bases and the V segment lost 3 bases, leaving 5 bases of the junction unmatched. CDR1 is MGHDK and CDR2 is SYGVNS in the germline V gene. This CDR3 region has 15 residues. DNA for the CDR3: TGTGCCAGCAGTGACCAGGGACAGGGGAGCTACGAGCAGTACTTC. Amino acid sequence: CASSDQGQGSYEQYF.

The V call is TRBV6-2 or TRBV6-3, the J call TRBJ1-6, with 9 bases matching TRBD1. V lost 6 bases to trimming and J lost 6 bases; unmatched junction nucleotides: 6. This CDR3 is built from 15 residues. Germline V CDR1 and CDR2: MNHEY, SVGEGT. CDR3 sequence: CASSPRTGVNSPLHF. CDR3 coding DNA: TGTGCCAGCAGCCCCAGGACAGGGGTTAATTCACCCCTCCACTTT.

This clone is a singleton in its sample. The CDR3 DNA reads as TGTGCCTGGAGCGACAGGGAAAATCAGCCCCAGCATTTT. Translated: CAWSDRENQPQHF. This chain connects TRBV30 to TRBJ1-5, with TRBD1 identical over 7 bases. CDR3 length equals 13 residues. The V gene's germline CDR1 is GTSNPN and CDR2 SVGIG (reference sequence). Trimming cost V 3 bases and J 4 bases; bases outside gene matches: 3.

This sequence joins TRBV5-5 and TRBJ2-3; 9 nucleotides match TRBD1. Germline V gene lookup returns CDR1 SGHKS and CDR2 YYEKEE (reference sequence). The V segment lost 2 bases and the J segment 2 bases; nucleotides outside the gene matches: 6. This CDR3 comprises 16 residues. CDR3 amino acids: CASSFGGQGPTDTQYF. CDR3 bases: TGTGCCAGCAGCTTTGGGGGACAGGGACCCACAGATACGCAGTATTTT.

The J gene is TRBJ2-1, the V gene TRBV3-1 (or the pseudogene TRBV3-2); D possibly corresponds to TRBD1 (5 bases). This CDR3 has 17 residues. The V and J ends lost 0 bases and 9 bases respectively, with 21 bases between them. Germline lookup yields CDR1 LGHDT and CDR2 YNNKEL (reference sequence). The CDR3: CASSQEAPGRALFEQFF. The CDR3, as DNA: TGTGCCAGCAGCCAAGAGGCGCCAGGGCGCGCATTATTTGAGCAGTTCTTC.

Written as DNA, the CDR3 is TGTGCCAGCACCCTCTCCGGGACAGCCAACACTGAAGCTTTCTTT. Protein product: CASTLSGTANTEAFF. This chain joins TRBV28 and TRBJ1-1, with TRBD1 matching 7 bases. Germline V gives CDR1 MDHEN, CDR2 SYDVKM. CDR3 length equals 15 residues. The ends lost 7 bases at V and 2 bases at J; junction bases unmatched: 10.

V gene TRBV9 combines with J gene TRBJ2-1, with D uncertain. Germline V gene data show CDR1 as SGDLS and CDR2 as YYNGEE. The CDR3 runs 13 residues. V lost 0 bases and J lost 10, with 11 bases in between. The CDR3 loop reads CASSVAVVPEQFF. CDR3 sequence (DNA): TGTGCCAGCAGCGTAGCGGTAGTGCCAGAGCAGTTCTTC.

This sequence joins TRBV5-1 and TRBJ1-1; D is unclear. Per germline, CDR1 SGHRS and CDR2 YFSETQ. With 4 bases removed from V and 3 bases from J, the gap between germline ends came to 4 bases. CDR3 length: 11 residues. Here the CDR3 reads CASSSDTEAFF. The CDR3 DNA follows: TGCGCCAGCAGCAGCGACACTGAAGCTTTCTTT.

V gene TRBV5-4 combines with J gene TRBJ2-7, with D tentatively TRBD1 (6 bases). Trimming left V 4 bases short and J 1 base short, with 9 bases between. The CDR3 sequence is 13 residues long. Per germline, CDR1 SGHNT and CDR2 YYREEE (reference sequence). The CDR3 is CASSPGQSYEQYF. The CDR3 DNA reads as TGTGCCAGCAGCCCCGGACAGTCCTACGAGCAGTACTTC.

The CDR3 reads CASSPRTSGEETQYF. CDR3 in DNA: TGTGCCAGCAGCCCTCGGACTAGCGGGGAAGAGACCCAGTACTTC. V is TRBV5-4 and J is TRBJ2-5; TRBD2 agrees at 12 bases. Losses at the gene ends were 4 bases for V and 3 bases for J; bases not matched to a gene: 4. CDR1 and CDR2 from the germline V gene are SGHNT and YYREEE (reference sequence). The CDR3 is 15 residues long.

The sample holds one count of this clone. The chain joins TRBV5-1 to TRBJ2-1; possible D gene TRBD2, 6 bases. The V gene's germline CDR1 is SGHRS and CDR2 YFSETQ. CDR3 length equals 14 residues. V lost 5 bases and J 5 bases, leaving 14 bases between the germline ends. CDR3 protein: CASRPLADNNEQFF. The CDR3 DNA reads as TGCGCCAGCAGACCACTAGCAGATAACAATGAGCAGTTCTTC.

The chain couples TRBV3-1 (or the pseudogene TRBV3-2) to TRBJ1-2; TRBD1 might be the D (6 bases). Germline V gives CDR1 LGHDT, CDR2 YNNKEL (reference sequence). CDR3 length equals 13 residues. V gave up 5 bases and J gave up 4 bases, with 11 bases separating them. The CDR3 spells CASSKGVVYGYTF. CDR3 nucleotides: TGTGCCAGCAGCAAGGGGGTAGTCTATGGCTACACCTTC.

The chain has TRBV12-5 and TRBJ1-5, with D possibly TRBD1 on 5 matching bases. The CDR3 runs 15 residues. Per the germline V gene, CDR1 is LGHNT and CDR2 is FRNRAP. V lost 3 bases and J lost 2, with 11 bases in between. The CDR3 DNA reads TGTGCTAGTGGTTTAATAGGGGTCGGCAATCAGCCCCAGCATTTT. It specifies CASGLIGVGNQPQHF.

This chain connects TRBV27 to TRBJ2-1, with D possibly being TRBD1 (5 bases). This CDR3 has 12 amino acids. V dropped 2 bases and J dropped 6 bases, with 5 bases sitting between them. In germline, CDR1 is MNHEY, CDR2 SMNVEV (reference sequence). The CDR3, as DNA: TGTGCCAGCAGTTTACAGGGCAATGAGCAGTTCTTC. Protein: CASSLQGNEQFF.

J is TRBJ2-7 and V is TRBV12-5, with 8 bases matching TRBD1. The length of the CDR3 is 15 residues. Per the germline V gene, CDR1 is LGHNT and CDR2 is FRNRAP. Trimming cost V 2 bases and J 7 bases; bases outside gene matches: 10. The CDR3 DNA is TGTGCTAGTGGTTTGCCGACAGGGGACCTTAGGGAGCAGTACTTC. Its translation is CASGLPTGDLREQYF.